A single sample is the source of the 15 T cell receptor beta chains below, sequenced in a study of blood T cell repertoires in COVID-19. The method was immunoSEQ multiplex PCR; TCRdb's version includes in-frame clones alone and lacks a portion of them. The sample records 15,000 to 20,000 clones, roughly 86% being singletons. Sequenced input: peripheral blood. These receptors came from a human donor in a cohort sampled during active COVID-19.

A single count supports this clone. CDR3 sequence (DNA): TGTGCCATCAGTGAGATGCAGGGCCAGAACAGGGACACTGAAGCTTTCTTT. Its translation: CAISEMQGQNRDTEAFF. The chain has TRBV10-3 and TRBJ1-1; TRBD1 is a possible D gene (6 bases). The CDR3 runs 17 residues. V was trimmed by 2 bases and J by 3 bases, leaving 19 bases between them. Germline loops: CDR1 ENHRY, CDR2 SYGVKD.

The chain uses TRBV7-9 and TRBJ2-5; D unclear. Germline values: CDR1 SEHNR, CDR2 FQNEAQ (reference sequence). V lost 2 bases and J lost 4, with 11 bases in between. The CDR3 has 14 residues. CDR3 sequence (DNA): TGTGCCAGCAGCTTAATGCTGCAGTCAGAGACCCAGTACTTC. Translation gives CASSLMLQSETQYF.

The V call is TRBV4-2, the J call TRBJ2-5, with 12 bases that match TRBD2. CDR1 and CDR2 (germline): LGHNA, YNFKEQ. Trimming cost V 0 bases and J 9 bases; bases outside gene matches: 8. The CDR3 runs to 16 residues. CDR3 in DNA: TGTGCCAGCAGCCAAGAGCTAGCGGGGGGGAAGTGGGCCCAGTACTTC. Protein sequence: CASSQELAGGKWAQYF.

The rearrangement links TRBV12-3 or TRBV12-4 to TRBJ1-2, with TRBD1 matching over 8 bases. The CDR3 contains 13 residues. V dropped 1 base and J dropped 8; count of bases not matched to a gene: 3. CDR3: CASSLGRGRGYTF. CDR3 coding DNA: TGTGCCAGCAGTTTAGGCAGGGGGCGCGGCTACACCTTC.

The chain carries TRBV18 and TRBJ2-3; no reliable D call. Germline CDR1 KGHSH, CDR2 LQKENI. The CDR3 length is 17 residues. Trimming stripped 2 bases from V and 1 base from J, with 16 bases between. The CDR3 protein is CASSPYQTRRGTDTQYF. CDR3 nucleotide sequence: TGTGCCAGCTCACCATATCAAACTCGCCGAGGCACAGATACGCAGTATTTT.

The chain uses TRBV6-8 and TRBJ1-1; 9 bases are a match to TRBD1. The V segment lost 6 bases and the J segment 3 bases; nucleotides outside the gene matches: 17. CDR3 length: 18 amino acids. Per germline, CDR1 MNHGY and CDR2 SAAAGT. CDR3: CASRPHRDRVLKYTEAFF. In DNA form, the CDR3 reads TGTGCCAGCAGGCCACACCGGGACAGGGTGCTAAAGTACACTGAAGCTTTCTTT.

The chain links TRBV6-5 to TRBJ1-1; 7 nucleotides match TRBD1. This CDR3 contains 14 residues. After removal of 7 bases from V and 1 base from J, the junction contained 6 bases not matched to a gene. The germline gives CDR1 MNHEY, CDR2 SVGAGI. The DNA for the CDR3 is TGTGCCAGCACCCGGACAGGTGGGAACACTGAAGCTTTCTTT. Protein sequence: CASTRTGGNTEAFF.

J is TRBJ1-1 and V is TRBV6-6; TRBD1 might be the D (6 bases). Trimming stripped 6 bases from V and 4 bases from J, with 15 bases between. Germline loops: CDR1 MNHNY, CDR2 SVGAGI (reference sequence). The CDR3 contains 14 residues. The CDR3 region is CASRYDGGRTEAFF. CDR3 coding DNA: TGTGCCAGCAGGTACGACGGGGGGCGCACTGAAGCTTTCTTT.

This chain connects TRBV18 to TRBJ2-7; D may be TRBD2 (6 bases). Germline CDR1 and CDR2: KGHSH and LQKENI. The V end was cut by 6 bases, the J end by 3 bases, with 12 bases between. The CDR3 runs to 13 residues. The CDR3 DNA reads TGTGCCAGCTCCCCGACTAGTATCTACGAGCAGTACTTC. Protein: CASSPTSIYEQYF.

The chain couples TRBV30 to TRBJ1-2; D possibly corresponds to TRBD1 (5 bases). In germline, CDR1 is GTSNPN, CDR2 SVGIG (reference sequence). The ends were cut back, 8 bases at V and 2 bases at J, with 15 bases in the middle. This CDR3 is 13 amino acids long. CDR3 sequence (DNA): TGTGCCGGTGGGGCAGGCGACAACTATGGCTACACCTTC. Residues: CAGGAGDNYGYTF.

This clone came up a few times. CDR3 sequence reads: CASSIAGKYGYTF. CDR3 sequence (DNA): TGTGCCAGTAGTATAGCAGGGAAATATGGCTACACCTTC. The rearrangement joins TRBV19 to TRBJ1-2; TRBD1 might be the D (5 bases). This CDR3 spans 13 amino acids. Germline V gene data show CDR1 as LNHDA and CDR2 as SQIVND (reference sequence). V dropped 1 base and J dropped 5 bases, with 8 bases sitting between them.

This chain connects TRBV7-8 to TRBJ2-7; D may be TRBD1 (7 bases). Germline CDR1 and CDR2: SGHVS and FQNEAQ. The CDR3 extends over 13 amino acids. Trimming left V 3 bases short and J 7 bases short, with 13 bases between. DNA for the CDR3: TGTGCCAGCAGCTTCCGCCAGGGGGGTGAGCAGTACTTC. Translation: CASSFRQGGEQYF.

This rearrangement joins TRBV29-1 to TRBJ1-2; TRBD1 aligns across 8 bases. J lost 7 bases, V lost 4 bases, and 11 bases had no gene match. The CDR3 contains 14 residues. Germline V gene sequence: CDR1 SQVTM, CDR2 ANQGSEA. The DNA for the CDR3 is TGCAGCGTTGGGTCACCTAGGACAGGGCCTGGCTACACCTTC. It encodes CSVGSPRTGPGYTF.

V and J are TRBV6-5 and TRBJ1-2, with D uncertain. From germline, CDR1 is MNHEY and CDR2 SVGAGI. Trimming cost V 0 bases and J 5 bases, with 10 bases left between them. The CDR3 is 14 amino acids. Here the CDR3 DNA reads TGTGCCAGCAGTTACTCGCTCCGGAGTTATGGCTACACCTTC. This gives the protein CASSYSLRSYGYTF.

This chain links TRBV19 with TRBJ1-1; 8 nucleotides agree with TRBD1. J gave up 7 bases and V 4 bases, and 5 bases lay outside the gene matches. CDR1 and CDR2 (germline): LNHDA, SQIVND (reference sequence). This CDR3 has 13 residues. CDR3 loop: CASSTTGASEAFF. The CDR3, as DNA: TGTGCCAGTAGTACGACAGGGGCGAGTGAAGCTTTCTTT.